This passage covers 31 T cell receptor beta chains from one sample sequenced in a study of cytomegalovirus exposure and HLA in healthy donors. This PCR relied on a set of 60 Vbeta primers and 13 Jbeta primers. Measured with immunoSEQ multiplex PCR; TCRdb has only the in-frame clones, and not every one. Here the sample spans under 200,000 clones, around 74% being singletons. The specimen was PBMCs. The receptors were gathered from a female donor in good health and CMV-seronegative.

The chain couples TRBV27 to TRBJ2-1, with D maybe TRBD1 (6 bases). The CDR3 is 15 residues long. Trimming stripped 8 bases from V and 3 bases from J, with 17 bases between. Germline CDR1 MNHEY, CDR2 SMNVEV (reference sequence). The CDR3 DNA is TGTGCCAGCCTGTCCTCGGCAGGGGACTACAATGAGCAGTTCTTC. Residues: CASLSSAGDYNEQFF.

The genes are TRBV7-8 and TRBJ2-7; maybe TRBD2 (6 bases). Germline CDR1 reads SGHVS; CDR2 reads FQNEAQ. V dropped 3 bases and J dropped 1 base, with 16 bases sitting between them. CDR3 length: 16 amino acids. CDR3 sequence: CASSFAPSGRSYEQYF. CDR3 nucleotides: TGTGCCAGCAGCTTCGCCCCCAGCGGGCGATCCTACGAGCAGTACTTC.

This clone was seen more than once but under ten times. The rearrangement links TRBV18 to TRBJ1-1; unclear D gene. Trimming pared 2 bases from V and 1 base from J, leaving 23 bases between. This CDR3 region has 19 residues. Germline CDR1 and CDR2: KGHSH and LQKENI. CDR3 coding DNA: TGTGCCAGCTCACCAGGGCGGGATAAGAAATTTCAGAGGAACACTGAAGCTTTCTTT. Translating gives CASSPGRDKKFQRNTEAFF.

This clone was picked up one time. In the same sample, other DNA sequences code for this CDR3. This chain joins TRBV7-2 and TRBJ1-1, with D possibly TRBD1 on 5 matching bases. V lost 2 bases, J lost 2 bases, and 6 bases lay in between. CDR3 length: 13 amino acids. Germline-derived CDR1 and CDR2 are SGHTA and FQGNSA. In DNA, the CDR3 is TGTGCCAGCAGCTTAACAGGCAACACTGAAGCTTTCTTT. Translating gives CASSLTGNTEAFF. Full variable domain (rest looked up from reference TRBV7-2 and TRBJ1-1): GAGVSQSPSNKVTEKGKDVELRCDPISGHTALYWYRQSLGQGLEFLIYFQGNSAPDKSGLPSDRFSAERTGGSVSTLTIQRTQQEDSAVYLCASSLTGNTEAFFGQGTRLTVV.

This sequence joins TRBV29-1 and TRBJ2-3; no clear D gene. This CDR3 region has 13 residues. With 3 bases removed from V and 2 bases from J, the gap between germline ends came to 9 bases. From germline, CDR1 is SQVTM and CDR2 ANQGSEA. The CDR3 loop reads CSVEAQSTDTQYF. CDR3 nucleotides: TGCAGCGTTGAGGCCCAATCCACAGATACGCAGTATTTT.

The chain is built from TRBV27 and TRBJ2-7; 8 nucleotides match TRBD2. The junction had 4 bases not matched to a gene; V was cut back by 0 bases and J by 3 bases. The CDR3 covers 15 residues. The V gene's germline CDR1 is MNHEY and CDR2 SMNVEV (reference sequence). The CDR3 nucleotides read TGTGCCAGCAGTTTATCGACTAGCGCGGTCTACGAGCAGTACTTC. This translates into CASSLSTSAVYEQYF.

This chain joins TRBV30 and TRBJ2-4; the match to TRBD1 covers 7 bases. Trimming took 3 bases from V and 0 from J; bases not matched to a gene: 8. The CDR3 extends over 16 amino acids. Germline V gene lookup returns CDR1 GTSNPN and CDR2 SVGIG (reference sequence). CDR3 bases: TGTGCCTGGAGCGACAGGGAATACCTAGCCAAAAACATTCAGTACTTC. It codes for CAWSDREYLAKNIQYF.

V and J are TRBV28 and TRBJ2-5; D possibly corresponds to TRBD1 (6 bases). Per the germline V gene, CDR1 is MDHEN and CDR2 is SYDVKM. Trimming pared 5 bases from V and 5 bases from J, leaving 9 bases between. This CDR3 is built from 12 residues. The CDR3 DNA is TGTGCCAGCAGTCCGCAGGGGGAGACCCAGTACTTC. Encoded protein: CASSPQGETQYF.

The chain uses TRBV6-5 and TRBJ1-1; D is unresolved. V lost 7 bases to trimming and J lost 1 base, with 7 bases between them. The CDR3 totals 12 residues. Germline CDR1 is MNHEY and CDR2 is SVGAGI. The CDR3 protein is CASNGPNTEAFF. The CDR3 coding sequence is TGTGCCAGCAATGGCCCGAACACTGAAGCTTTCTTT.

This clone has just one count. The gene calls are TRBV7-9 and TRBJ1-5; 8 bases fit TRBD1. Per the germline V gene, CDR1 is SEHNR and CDR2 is FQNEAQ (reference sequence). This CDR3 is built from 15 residues. V lost 5 bases to trimming and J lost 6 bases; unmatched junction nucleotides: 9. The CDR3 bases are TGTGCCAGCAGCGTGGACAGGGATGGGGGTCAGCCCCAGCATTTT. Encoded protein: CASSVDRDGGQPQHF.

The rearrangement uses TRBV7-2 and TRBJ2-7, with TRBD1 matching over 8 bases. In germline, CDR1 is SGHTA, CDR2 FQGNSA. V dropped 6 bases and J dropped 0; count of bases not matched to a gene: 7. The CDR3 is made up of 15 amino acids. Written as DNA, the CDR3 is TGTGCCAGCAGTCATAGACAGGGGATCTCCTACGAGCAGTACTTC. Protein: CASSHRQGISYEQYF.

CDR3 loop: CASSPGQNYEQYF. The DNA of the CDR3 is TGTGCCAGCAGCCCCGGACAGAACTACGAGCAGTACTTC. This chain connects TRBV19 to TRBJ2-7; possible D gene TRBD1, 6 bases. The CDR3 runs to 13 residues. Germline V gene lookup returns CDR1 LNHDA and CDR2 SQIVND (reference sequence). V lost 9 bases, J lost 3 bases, and 15 bases lay in between.

This chain links TRBV2 with TRBJ1-2; maybe TRBD1 (5 bases). The length of the CDR3 is 13 residues. Deletions cut 6 bases from V and 1 base from J, with 9 bases between. Germline CDR1 SNHLY, CDR2 FYNNEI. The CDR3 DNA sequence: TGTGCCAGCAGGGACCAGGGTAACTATGGCTACACCTTC. Translation gives CASRDQGNYGYTF. The full variable domain, with the rest looked up from reference TRBV2 and TRBJ1-2, is EPEVTQTPSHQVTQMGQEVILRCVPISNHLYFYWYRQILGQKVEFLVSFYNNEISEKSEIFDDQFSVERPDGSNFTLKIRSTKLEDSAMYFCASRDQGNYGYTFGSGTRLTVV.

V usage is TRBV18 and J usage is TRBJ1-2; 10 bases align to TRBD1. CDR1 is KGHSH and CDR2 is LQKENI in the germline V gene. J gave up 4 bases and V 6 bases, and 8 bases lay outside the gene matches. This CDR3 has 15 amino acids. Here the CDR3 DNA reads TGTGCCAGCTCGTCCGGGACAGGGGATTTCTATGGCTACACCTTC. Amino acid sequence: CASSSGTGDFYGYTF.

The V gene is TRBV13, the J gene TRBJ2-3; 9 bases are a match to TRBD2. The ends lost 0 bases at V and 6 bases at J; junction bases unmatched: 7. Germline CDR1 and CDR2: PRHDT and FYEKMQ (reference sequence). The CDR3 totals 16 residues. CDR3 bases: TGTGCCAGCAGCTTAGGCCTAAAGCTAGCGGGGGATACGCAGTATTTT. Translated, it gives CASSLGLKLAGDTQYF.

The chain combines TRBV6-5 with TRBJ2-7; 9 nucleotides agree with TRBD2. V dropped 10 bases and J dropped 4; count of bases not matched to a gene: 14. The CDR3 is made up of 15 amino acids. The germline gives CDR1 MNHEY, CDR2 SVGAGI. The CDR3 reads CATRGGGRARYEQYF. The CDR3 DNA reads TGTGCCACCAGGGGCGGCGGGAGGGCCAGGTACGAGCAGTACTTC.

V usage is TRBV7-2 and J usage is TRBJ2-5; 10 bases fit TRBD1. CDR1 is SGHTA and CDR2 is FQGNSA in the germline V gene. The V and J ends lost 5 bases and 7 bases, in that order; junction bases with no gene match: 7. The CDR3 has 14 amino acids. This CDR3 is CASSGDRGGRTQYF. The CDR3 nucleotides read TGTGCCAGCAGCGGGGACAGGGGTGGGAGGACCCAGTACTTC.

V usage is TRBV28 and J usage is TRBJ1-1; no clear D. The V and J ends lost 5 bases and 3 bases respectively, with 10 bases between them. This CDR3 has 13 amino acids. Germline CDR1 is MDHEN and CDR2 is SYDVKM. CDR3 DNA: TGTGCCAGCAGTCCTACACAGTACACTGAAGCTTTCTTT. Translating gives CASSPTQYTEAFF.

The V gene is TRBV18, the J gene TRBJ1-4; D perhaps matches TRBD1 (5 bases). The CDR3 spans 16 residues. The V gene lost 4 bases and the J gene lost 4 bases, with 16 bases spanning the gap. CDR1 and CDR2 (germline): KGHSH, LQKENI. The CDR3 nucleotides read TGTGCCAGCTCACAGGGGTCGCCAGCGAGTAATGAAAAACTGTTTTTT. Amino acids: CASSQGSPASNEKLFF.

The chain carries TRBV15 and TRBJ2-1, with 8 nucleotides matching TRBD2. The CDR3 is made up of 15 amino acids. Germline V gene lookup returns CDR1 LNHNV and CDR2 YYDKDF (reference sequence). V was pared by 6 bases and J by 16 bases, with 20 bases of the junction left unmatched. The DNA of the CDR3 is TGTGCCACCAGTCTTGCGGGAGGACTAGTTGACTTGGGTTTCTTC. It is translated as CATSLAGGLVDLGFF.

This clone was detected only a few times. J is TRBJ1-1 and V is TRBV20-1; 10 nucleotides align to TRBD1. The V gene's germline CDR1 is DFQATT and CDR2 SNEGSKA (reference sequence). Unmatched junction bases numbered 4, after V lost 5 bases and J lost 10 bases. There are 11 residues in the CDR3. The CDR3: CSAQTGGSAFF. The CDR3 DNA sequence: TGCAGTGCTCAGACAGGGGGCTCAGCTTTCTTT.

The chain recombines TRBV28 with TRBJ1-5; the match to TRBD1 covers 9 bases. The CDR3 has 16 residues. Germline trimming cut 5 bases from V and 5 bases from J; bases unmatched to any gene: 10. The germline CDR1 and CDR2 sequences are MDHEN and SYDVKM. The CDR3 sequence: CASSLLRDRADQPQHF. The CDR3 DNA sequence: TGTGCCAGCAGTCTGCTCCGGGACAGGGCGGATCAGCCCCAGCATTTT.

This chain uses TRBV5-1 with TRBJ1-2; unclear D gene. Trimming took off 2 bases at V and 4 bases at J, with 15 bases between the two ends. The CDR3 consists of 15 residues. The germline V gene has CDR1 SGHRS and CDR2 YFSETQ. DNA for the CDR3: TGCGCCAGCAGCTTAGGAGGTCCGGACCCCTATGGCTACACCTTC. It encodes CASSLGGPDPYGYTF.

The chain joins TRBV6-6 to TRBJ2-7; tentative D call: TRBD2 (6 bases). V was trimmed by 4 bases and J by 4 bases, leaving 17 bases between them. Germline loops: CDR1 MNHNY, CDR2 SVGAGI (reference sequence). This CDR3 comprises 15 residues. The CDR3: CASSWNTPREYEQYF. The CDR3 nucleotides are TGTGCCAGCAGTTGGAACACGCCCCGGGAGTACGAGCAGTACTTC.

The V call is TRBV14, the J call TRBJ2-3; 10 nucleotides align to TRBD2. The junction had 9 bases not matched to a gene; V was cut back by 5 bases and J by 4 bases. The germline CDR1 and CDR2 sequences are SGHDN and FVKESK. The CDR3 is made up of 16 amino acids. CDR3 coding DNA: TGTGCCAGCAGCGGCCTGAGAGCGGGAGGGTCAGATACGCAGTATTTT. Protein sequence: CASSGLRAGGSDTQYF.

This clone was counted between two and nine times. V gene TRBV12-5 combines with J gene TRBJ1-1, with D possibly matching TRBD1 (5 bases). The length of the CDR3 is 15 residues. In germline, CDR1 is LGHNT, CDR2 FRNRAP. The V end lost 2 bases, the J end lost 0 bases, and 10 bases lay between the germline ends. The CDR3 protein is CASGLTRQLNTEAFF. The CDR3, as DNA: TGTGCTAGTGGTTTGACTCGACAGTTGAACACTGAAGCTTTCTTT.

The chain recombines TRBV16 with TRBJ1-6; D not resolved. The CDR3 is 17 residues long. CDR1 and CDR2 from the germline V gene are KGHSY and FQNENV. The ends were cut back, 2 bases at V and 5 bases at J, with 16 bases in the middle. The CDR3 DNA is TGTGCCAGCAGCCAAGCAAATAGAGGGCTTAATAATTCACCCCTCCACTTT. This codes for CASSQANRGLNNSPLHF.

The V call is TRBV29-1, the J call TRBJ1-2, with 10 bases identical to TRBD1. Losses at the gene ends were 7 bases for V and 7 bases for J; bases not matched to a gene: 6. Germline-derived CDR1 and CDR2 are SQVTM and ANQGSEA. This CDR3 is built from 12 residues. The CDR3 nucleotides are TGCAGCGGCACGACAGGGGGCAGTGGCTACACCTTC. As protein: CSGTTGGSGYTF.

The V and J genes are TRBV11-1 and TRBJ1-5, with D possibly TRBD1 on 6 matching bases. This CDR3 contains 14 residues. Trimming pared 3 bases from V and 7 bases from J, leaving 13 bases between. Germline V gene lookup returns CDR1 SGHAT and CDR2 FQDESV (reference sequence). DNA of the CDR3: TGTGCCAGCAGCTTGACAGGTGCAGGACAGCCCCAGCATTTT. Protein: CASSLTGAGQPQHF.

This clone was observed once. The chain recombines TRBV19 with TRBJ1-5, with D possibly TRBD1 on 5 matching bases. CDR1 and CDR2 from the germline V gene are LNHDA and SQIVND (reference sequence). The V and J ends lost 6 bases and 0 bases respectively, with 12 bases between them. The length of the CDR3 is 15 residues. The CDR3 reads CASRLTAHSNQPQHF. As DNA, the CDR3 is TGTGCCAGTAGATTGACAGCCCATAGCAATCAGCCCCAGCATTTT.

The chain has TRBV7-8 and TRBJ2-7; TRBD1 matches at 8 bases. The CDR3 has 14 amino acids. Germline V lookup: CDR1 SGHVS, CDR2 FQNEAQ. V shed 4 bases, J shed 3 bases, and the junction held 5 bases outside the gene matches. The CDR3 loop is CASSSDRENYEQYF. In DNA form, the CDR3 reads TGTGCCAGCAGCTCGGACAGGGAGAACTACGAGCAGTACTTC.